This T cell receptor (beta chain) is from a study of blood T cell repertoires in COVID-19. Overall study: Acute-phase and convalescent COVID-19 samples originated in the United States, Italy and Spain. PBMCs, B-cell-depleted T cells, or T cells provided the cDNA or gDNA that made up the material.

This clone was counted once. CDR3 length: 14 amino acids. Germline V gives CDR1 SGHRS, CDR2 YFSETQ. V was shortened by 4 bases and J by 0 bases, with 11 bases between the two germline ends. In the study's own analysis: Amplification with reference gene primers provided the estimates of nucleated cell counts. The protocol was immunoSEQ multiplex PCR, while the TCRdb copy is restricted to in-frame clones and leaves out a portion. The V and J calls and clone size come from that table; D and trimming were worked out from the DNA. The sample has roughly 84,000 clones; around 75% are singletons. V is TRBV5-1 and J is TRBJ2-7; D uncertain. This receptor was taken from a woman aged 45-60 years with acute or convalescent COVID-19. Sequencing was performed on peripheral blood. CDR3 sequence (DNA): TGCGCCAGCAGCGAGGCACCGAGCTCCTACGAGCAGTACTTC. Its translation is CASSEAPSSYEQYF.